This entry describes one TCR beta chain. Antigen unknown. Primers for the PCR totalled 60 Vbeta and 13 Jbeta. TCRdb keeps only in-frame clones here, not all; method: immunoSEQ multiplex PCR. Among approximately 120,000 clones listed, over 60% were seen once. The data derive from a study of cytomegalovirus exposure and HLA in healthy donors. Broader study findings: Reports credit the classifier with highly specific, highly sensitive diagnosis of cytomegalovirus status. Later on, a genetic analysis was performed. It linked a missense variant in DCLRE1C with V- and J-gene trimming of TCR beta.

Sequenced material: PBMCs. The receptor's source is an older woman in good health and CMV-seropositive.

The CDR3 reads CASSAGQGALVAFF. The CDR3, as DNA: TGCGCCAGCAGCGCCGGACAGGGGGCTCTAGTAGCTTTCTTT. This sequence joins TRBV5-1 and TRBJ1-1; TRBD1 matches at 11 bases. Germline CDR1 is SGHRS and CDR2 is YFSETQ. The CDR3 totals 14 residues. Trimming took 4 bases from V and 10 from J; bases not matched to a gene: 9.